This T cell receptor (beta chain) appears in the sequencing data of a study of shared clonotypes between healthy human individuals. Donors had no recently reported acute infections or vaccinations and were HIV-negative. Each unsorted sample relied on about 90 million PBMCs as its source of genomic DNA. The CDR3 has 17 residues. Trimming took 5 bases from V and 9 from J; bases not matched to a gene: 19. Germline V gene lookup returns CDR1 MDHEN and CDR2 SYDVKM. With ten immunoSEQ deep assay plates, unsorted PBMC DNA underwent sequencing. Authors' processing steps: There were no quality scores in the junction-only immunoSEQ sequences, so filtering differed. Sequencing used immunoSEQ multiplex PCR; TCRdb keeps in-frame clones, though not all of them. The DNA gave D and trimming, while V, J and clone size come from that table. The table has about 480,000 clones, about 80% seen once.

The chain has TRBV28 and TRBJ2-1; 7 nucleotides agree with TRBD2. The sequencing sample was made of PBMCs. This clonotype was sampled from a woman aged 40 to 50 in good health. Some clones in this sample may be carry-over from other donors' samples. The CDR3 protein is CASSPFFQAGSDREQFF. CDR3 sequence (DNA): TGTGCCAGCAGTCCCTTCTTTCAAGCGGGATCGGATCGTGAGCAGTTCTTC.